This T cell receptor beta chain comes out of a study of human T cells and chemical hapten exposure. This clonotype was recorded many times. Stated time point: patch test 2, 6 weeks after DPC sensitization. The sample's treatment: therapeutic diphenylcyclopropenone sensitization with weekly scalp DPC. This CDR3 region has 16 residues. Trimming took off 3 bases at V and 4 bases at J, with 20 bases between the two ends. Germline V gene lookup returns CDR1 SQVTM and CDR2 ANQGSEA. Individual cDNA molecules received unique molecular identifiers in the library. Each CDR3 protein gets one entry after TCRdb re-called the RACE reads with MiXCR. The sample has tens of thousands of distinct CDR3 sequences; around a tenth are singletons.

The chain uses TRBV29-1 and TRBJ2-3; unclear D gene. The receptor was derived from a man between 18 and 35 years old with alopecia areata. Some clones in this sample may be carry-over from other donors' samples. The starting material was whole blood, obtained in connection with sensitization to the hapten diphenylcyclopropenone (DPC). CDR3 bases: TGCAGCGTTGACCGGGTCGGGTCCCCTATACCAGATACGCAGTATTTT. Encoded protein: CSVDRVGSPIPDTQYF.